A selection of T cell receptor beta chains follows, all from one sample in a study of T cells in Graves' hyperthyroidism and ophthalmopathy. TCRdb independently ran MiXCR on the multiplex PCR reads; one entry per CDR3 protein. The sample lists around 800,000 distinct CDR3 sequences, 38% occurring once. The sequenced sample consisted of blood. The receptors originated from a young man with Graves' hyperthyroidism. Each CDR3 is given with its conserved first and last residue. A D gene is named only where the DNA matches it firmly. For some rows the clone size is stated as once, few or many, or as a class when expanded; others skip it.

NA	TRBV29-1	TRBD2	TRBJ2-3	TGCAGCGCTGCCTGGGGAGCGGGAGTATCAGATACGCAGTATTTT	CSAAWGAGVSDTQYF
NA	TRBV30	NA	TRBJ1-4	TGTGCCTGGAGTATGGGAACAGTTAATGAAAAACTGTTTTTT	CAWSMGTVNEKLFF
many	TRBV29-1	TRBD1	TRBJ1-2	TGCAGCGCCCGGACAGGGGAATTCGGCTACACCTTC	CSARTGEFGYTF
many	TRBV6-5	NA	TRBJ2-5	TGTGCCAGCAGGGGCGGGGGCAGGGAGACCCAGTACTTC	CASRGGGRETQYF
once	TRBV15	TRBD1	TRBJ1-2	TGTGCCTCGACAGGGGCAACTGGCTACACCTTC	CASTGATGYTF
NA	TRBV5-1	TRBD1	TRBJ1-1	TGCGCCAGCAGCGCGGGACAGGGGGCAGCTTTCTTT	CASSAGQGAAFF
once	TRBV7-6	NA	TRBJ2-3	TGTGCCAGCAGCCCCGGACCGGGGACAGATACGCAGTATTTT	CASSPGPGTDTQYF
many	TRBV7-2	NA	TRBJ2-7	TGTGCCAGCAGCCCAGGGCGTAGTCTCGAGCAGTACTTC	CASSPGRSLEQYF
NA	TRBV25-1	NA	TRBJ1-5	TGTGCCACCGCCCTAAATAGCAATCAGCCCCAGCATTTT	CATALNSNQPQHF
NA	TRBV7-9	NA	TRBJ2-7	TGTGCCAGCAGCACCGAAGGAGGGCCGTCCCCCACCTACGAGCAGTACTTC	CASSTEGGPSPTYEQYF
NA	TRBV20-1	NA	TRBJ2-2	TGCAGTGCTAGCGAGTTAGGGACAGGGGAGCTGTTTTTT	CSASELGTGELFF
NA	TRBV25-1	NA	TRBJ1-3	TGTGCCAGCAGTGAATATCGTGGCGGGGGAGCTGGAAACACCATATATTTT	CASSEYRGGGAGNTIYF
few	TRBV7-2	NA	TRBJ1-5	TGTGCCAGCAGCCCCCAGAGTACACTTAGCAATCAGCCCCAGCATTTT	CASSPQSTLSNQPQHF
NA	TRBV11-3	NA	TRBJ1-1	TGTGCCAGCAGCTTGGCGGCGGACCATGAAGCTTTCTTT	CASSLAADHEAFF
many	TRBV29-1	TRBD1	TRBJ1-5	TGCAGCGTGGGACAGGGAGGCAATCAGCCCCAGCATTTT	CSVGQGGNQPQHF
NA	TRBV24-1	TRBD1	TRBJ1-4	TGTGCCCCAAGAAACAGGGGGCGTCAGGAAAAACTGTTTTTT	CAPRNRGRQEKLFF
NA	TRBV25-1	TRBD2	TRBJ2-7	TGTGCCAGCAGTGCTACCCGGACTAGCCGATCCTACGAGCAGTACTTC	CASSATRTSRSYEQYF
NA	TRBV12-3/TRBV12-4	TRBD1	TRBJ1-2	TGTGCCAGCAGCTCCGACAGGGGGCCTAACTATGGCTACACCTTC	CASSSDRGPNYGYTF
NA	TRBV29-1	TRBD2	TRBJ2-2	TGCAGCGTGGGCCGTAGCGGGAACTCCGGGGAGCTGTTTTTT	CSVGRSGNSGELFF
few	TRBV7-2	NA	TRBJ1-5	TGTGCCAGCAGTACTAGGGGAGCGAATAGCAATCAGCCCCAGCATTTT	CASSTRGANSNQPQHF
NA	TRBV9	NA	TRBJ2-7	TGTGCCAGCAGCCCGGGGGCGGATATTTCCTACGAGCAGTACTTC	CASSPGADISYEQYF
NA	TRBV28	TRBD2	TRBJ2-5	TGTGCCAGCAGTCCATCGGGACTAGACAGGGAGACCCAGTACTTC	CASSPSGLDRETQYF
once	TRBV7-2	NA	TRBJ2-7	TGTGCCAGCAGCTTAGTACCTCACAAGCAGTACTTC	CASSLVPHKQYF
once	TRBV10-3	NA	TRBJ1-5	TGTGCCAGCAAAGCGGGGTTCGGTAGCAATCAGCCCCGGCATTTT	CASKAGFGSNQPRHF
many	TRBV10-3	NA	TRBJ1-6	TGTGCCATCAGTGAGGAGGAGCCGTATAATTCACCCCTCCACTTT	CAISEEEPYNSPLHF
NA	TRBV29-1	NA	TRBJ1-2	TGCAGCTTTGGAGGCGAAACTAACTATGGCTACACCTTC	CSFGGETNYGYTF
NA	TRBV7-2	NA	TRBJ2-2	TGTGCCAGCAGCTTAGACATTTACACCGGGGAGCTGTTTTTT	CASSLDIYTGELFF
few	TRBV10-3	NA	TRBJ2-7	TGTGCCAGCAGGGCGCCGGGACGCCATTACGAGCAGTACTTC	CASRAPGRHYEQYF
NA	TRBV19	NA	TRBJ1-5	TGTGCCAGTAGTATAGATCCCGGGTTTAATCAGCCCCAGCATTTT	CASSIDPGFNQPQHF
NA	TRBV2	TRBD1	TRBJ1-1	TGTGCCAGCAGTGGACAGGGAATAATGAACACTGAAGCTTTCTTT	CASSGQGIMNTEAFF
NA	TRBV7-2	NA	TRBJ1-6	TGCGCCAGCAGCCAAGATGGGGACATTGATAATTCACCCCTCCACTTT	CASSQDGDIDNSPLHF
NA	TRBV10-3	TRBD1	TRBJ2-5	TGTGCCATCAGTGAGTCGAATTCGGACAGGGGAGAGACCCAGTACTTC	CAISESNSDRGETQYF
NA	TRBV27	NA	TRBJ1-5	TGTGCCAGCAGTCGTCTGGAAGATCAGCCCCAGCATTTT	CASSRLEDQPQHF
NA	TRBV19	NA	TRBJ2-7	TGTGCCAGTAGTATCGAACACCTCCCCCTCTACGAGCAGTGCTTC	CASSIEHLPLYEQCF
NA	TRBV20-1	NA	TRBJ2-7	TGCAGTGCTATTGTGGGGGAGCCCTGCGAGCAGTACTTC	CSAIVGEPCEQYF
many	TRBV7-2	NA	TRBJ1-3	TGTGCCAGCAGCTTAGGACATCCGGATTTT	CASSLGHPDF
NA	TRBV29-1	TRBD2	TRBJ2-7	TGCAGCGTTGAGCGGTCTAGCGGCTACGAGCAGTACTTC	CSVERSSGYEQYF
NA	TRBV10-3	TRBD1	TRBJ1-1	TGTGCCATCAGTGAGTCGGGACAGTCGAACACTGAAGCTTTCTTT	CAISESGQSNTEAFF
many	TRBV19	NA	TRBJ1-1	TGTGCCAGTGGGGGGGTCATGAACACTGAAGCTTTCTTT	CASGGVMNTEAFF